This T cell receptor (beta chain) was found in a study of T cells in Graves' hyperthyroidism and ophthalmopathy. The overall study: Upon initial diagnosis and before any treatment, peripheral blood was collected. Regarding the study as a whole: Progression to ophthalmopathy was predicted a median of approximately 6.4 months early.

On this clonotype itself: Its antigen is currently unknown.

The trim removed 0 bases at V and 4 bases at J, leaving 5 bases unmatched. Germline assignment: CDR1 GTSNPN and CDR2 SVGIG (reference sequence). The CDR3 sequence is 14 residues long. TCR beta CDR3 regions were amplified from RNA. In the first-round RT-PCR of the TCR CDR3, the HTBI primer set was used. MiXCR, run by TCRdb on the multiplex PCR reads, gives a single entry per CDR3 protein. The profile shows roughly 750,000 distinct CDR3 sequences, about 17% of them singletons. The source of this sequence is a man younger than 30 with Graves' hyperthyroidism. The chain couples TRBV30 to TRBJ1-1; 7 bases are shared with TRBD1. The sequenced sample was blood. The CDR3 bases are TGTGCCTGGAGTGTACTTGACAGGGTCACTGAAGCTTTCTTT. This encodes CAWSVLDRVTEAFF.